One and the same sample provided the 19 T cell receptor beta chains below, sequenced in a study of blood T cell repertoires in COVID-19. The method was immunoSEQ multiplex PCR; TCRdb's version includes in-frame clones alone and lacks a portion of them. The profile shows approximately 98,000 clones, over 75% of them singletons. The sequenced sample was peripheral blood. The receptors come from a woman in her 70s with acute or convalescent COVID-19.

V and J are TRBV7-9 and TRBJ1-1, with a possible D match to TRBD1 (5 bases). CDR1 SEHNR and CDR2 FQNEAQ come from the germline V gene (reference sequence). This CDR3 has 16 residues. Deletions cut 6 bases from V and 6 bases from J, with 23 bases between. Here the CDR3 reads CASSPVWAGSFSEAFF. As DNA, the CDR3 is TGTGCCAGCAGTCCAGTATGGGCAGGGTCGTTCTCTGAAGCTTTCTTT.

The chain recombines TRBV10-3 with TRBJ2-5, with no clear D. V was shortened by 3 bases and J by 5 bases, with 10 bases between the two germline ends. CDR3 length: 13 amino acids. Germline CDR1 ENHRY, CDR2 SYGVKD. For the CDR3, the DNA is TGTGCCATCAGTGAACGGCTCGGGGAGACCCAGTACTTC. Amino acids: CAISERLGETQYF.

The V gene is TRBV9, the J gene TRBJ2-5; D perhaps matches TRBD2 (6 bases). Germline CDR1 and CDR2: SGDLS and YYNGEE. V was pared by 3 bases and J by 1 base, with 10 bases between. This CDR3 contains 14 residues. The CDR3 DNA follows: TGTGCCAGCAGCGCCTCGACTAGCCAAGAGACCCAGTACTTC. Protein: CASSASTSQETQYF. The full variable domain, rest sourced from reference TRBV9 and TRBJ2-5, is DSGVTQTPKHLITATGQRVTLRCSPRSGDLSVYWYQQSLDQGLQFLIQYYNGEERAKGNILERFSAQQFPDLHSELNLSSLELGDSALYFCASSASTSQETQYFGPGTRLLVL.

The chain joins TRBV28 to TRBJ1-2; the D gene is possibly TRBD1 (6 bases). Per the germline V gene, CDR1 is MDHEN and CDR2 is SYDVKM. The CDR3 sequence is 12 residues long. Trimming took off 5 bases at V and 8 bases at J, with 12 bases between the two ends. CDR3 in DNA: TGTGCCAGCAGTACGGGACAACGGGGCTACACCTTC. As protein: CASSTGQRGYTF.

This chain uses TRBV13 with TRBJ1-6; 10 bases map to TRBD1. V shed 3 bases, J shed 7 bases, and the junction held 6 bases outside the gene matches. The CDR3 totals 16 residues. Germline values: CDR1 PRHDT, CDR2 FYEKMQ (reference sequence). CDR3 sequence: CASSFTAGQGNSPLHF. The CDR3 region has the DNA TGTGCCAGCAGCTTCACCGCGGGACAGGGGAATTCACCCCTCCACTTT. Together with reference TRBV13 and TRBJ1-6, the CDR3 gives the full variable domain: AAGVIQSPRHLIKEKRETATLKCYPIPRHDTVYWYQQGPGQDPQFLISFYEKMQSDKGSIPDRFSAQQFSDYHSELNMSSLELGDSALYFCASSFTAGQGNSPLHFGNGTRLTVT.

The chain has TRBV4-1 and TRBJ2-2; maybe TRBD2 (7 bases). The V end lost 1 base, the J end lost 4 bases, and 13 bases lay between the germline ends. CDR1 and CDR2 (germline): MGHRA, YSYEKL. The CDR3 extends over 16 amino acids. Here the CDR3 reads CASSQGRGAATGELFF. The CDR3 coding sequence is TGCGCCAGCAGCCAAGGTCGGGGGGCCGCCACCGGGGAGCTGTTTTTT.

CDR3 loop: CASSLGAEETQYF. The DNA for the CDR3 is TGTGCCAGCAGCTTAGGCGCGGAAGAGACCCAGTACTTC. The V gene is TRBV7-7, the J gene TRBJ2-5; unclear D gene. CDR3 size: 13 residues. The V end was cut by 1 base, the J end by 3 bases, with 6 bases between. Per the germline V gene, CDR1 is SSHAT and CDR2 is FNYEAQ (reference sequence).

CDR3 residues: CASSFWSAEAFF. The CDR3 coding sequence is TGTGCCAGCAGCTTCTGGAGCGCTGAAGCTTTCTTT. The rearrangement links TRBV5-4 to TRBJ1-1, with unresolved D. Trimming took off 2 bases at V and 6 bases at J, with 8 bases between the two ends. Germline CDR1 reads SGHNT; CDR2 reads YYREEE (reference sequence). The CDR3 is 12 amino acids. The variable domain in full, with the rest retrieved from reference TRBV5-4 and TRBJ1-1, is ETGVTQSPTHLIKTRGQQVTLRCSSQSGHNTVSWYQQALGQGPQFIFQYYREEENGRGNFPPRFSGLQFPNYSSELNVNALELDDSALYLCASSFWSAEAFFGQGTRLTVV.

V and J are TRBV28 and TRBJ1-2, with D uncertain. Germline V gene lookup returns CDR1 MDHEN and CDR2 SYDVKM. The CDR3 length is 13 residues. V was shortened by 6 bases and J by 3 bases, with 11 bases between the two germline ends. Written as DNA, the CDR3 is TGTGCCAGCAGCCAGACTTACTACTATGGCTACACCTTC. Encoded protein: CASSQTYYYGYTF.

Comments on this clone: At one boundary the junction diverges from the germline segment, which might be a read error. The genes are TRBV18 and TRBJ2-7, with 9 bases that match TRBD1. Germline V gene lookup returns CDR1 KGHSH and CDR2 LQKENI. The CDR3 has 11 residues. The CDR3 DNA sequence: TGTGCCAGCTCACCGGGACAGGGACATCACTTC. Its protein product is CASSPGQGHHF.

The chain recombines TRBV7-6 with TRBJ2-3, with 12 nucleotides matching TRBD1. The CDR3 totals 19 residues. V gave up 7 bases and J gave up 7 bases; unmatched junction bases: 21. Germline V lookup: CDR1 SGHVS, CDR2 FNYEAQ. The DNA for the CDR3 is TGTGCCAGCAATACGGGGACAGGGGGCGAAGGTCCCGCCGCCAATACGCAGTATTTT. Its protein product is CASNTGTGGEGPAANTQYF.

This clone is a singleton in its sample. The genes are TRBV2 and TRBJ1-2; D possibly corresponds to TRBD1 (6 bases). This CDR3 spans 18 amino acids. V gave up 0 bases and J gave up 7 bases, with 24 bases separating them. Germline CDR1 is SNHLY and CDR2 is FYNNEI. This chain's CDR3 is CASSEAQGIVSRSVGYTF. CDR3 nucleotide sequence: TGTGCCAGCAGTGAAGCGCAGGGGATAGTAAGCAGGTCGGTTGGCTACACCTTC.

This chain links TRBV2 with TRBJ2-5, with 8 nucleotides matching TRBD2. This CDR3 is built from 14 residues. Germline V lookup: CDR1 SNHLY, CDR2 FYNNEI. The V segment lost 4 bases and the J segment 6 bases; nucleotides outside the gene matches: 7. The CDR3 spells CASSALAGIKTQYF. In nucleotides, the CDR3 is TGTGCCAGCAGTGCGCTAGCGGGTATAAAGACCCAGTACTTC.

The rearrangement links TRBV27 to TRBJ1-5; D gene uncertain. The CDR3 contains 14 residues. CDR1 is MNHEY, CDR2 SMNVEV, per germline (reference sequence). Trimming took off 5 bases at V and 9 bases at J, with 17 bases between the two ends. The CDR3 DNA reads TGTGCCAGCAGTGGGCACAGCCCATTTTGGCCCCAGCATTTT. The encoded protein is CASSGHSPFWPQHF.

The chain has TRBV18 and TRBJ2-7, with a possible D match to TRBD1 (6 bases). CDR1 KGHSH and CDR2 LQKENI come from the germline V gene. The CDR3 has 14 amino acids. V dropped 6 bases and J dropped 3 bases, with 15 bases sitting between them. CDR3 in amino acids: CASSPRAGDYEQYF. In DNA form, the CDR3 reads TGTGCCAGCTCGCCGAGGGCAGGGGACTACGAGCAGTACTTC.

The chain combines TRBV6-2 or TRBV6-3 with TRBJ1-5; TRBD1 agrees at 8 bases. CDR3 length: 14 residues. The J segment lost 4 bases and the V segment lost 4 bases, leaving 3 bases of the junction unmatched. Germline CDR1 reads MNHEY; CDR2 reads SVGEGT. CDR3 loop: CASSSNRGNQPQHF. CDR3 DNA: TGTGCCAGCAGTTCGAACAGGGGGAATCAGCCCCAGCATTTT.

V usage is TRBV6-2 or TRBV6-3 and J usage is TRBJ2-1; 8 bases line up with TRBD2. The V gene's germline CDR1 is MNHEY and CDR2 SVGEGT. The CDR3 is made up of 15 amino acids. The trim removed 2 bases at V and 4 bases at J, leaving 4 bases unmatched. Here the CDR3 DNA reads TGTGCCAGCAGTTACGTAATAGCGGGGTACAATGAGCAGTTCTTC. Protein product: CASSYVIAGYNEQFF.

The chain employs TRBV5-1 and TRBJ2-5; 8 nucleotides line up with TRBD1. In germline, CDR1 is SGHRS, CDR2 YFSETQ. The CDR3 consists of 15 residues. V was pared by 4 bases and J by 3 bases, with 8 bases of the junction left unmatched. CDR3 sequence (DNA): TGCGCCAGCAGCACCGGACAGGGCGGGGAAGAGACCCAGTACTTC. It translates to CASSTGQGGEETQYF.

The chain is built from TRBV7-8 and TRBJ2-2, with 7 bases that match TRBD1. Unmatched junction bases numbered 0, after V lost 2 bases and J lost 0 bases. The V gene's germline CDR1 is SGHVS and CDR2 FQNEAQ. The CDR3 sequence is 15 residues long. CDR3 bases: TGTGCCAGCAGCTTACAGGGGGCGAACACCGGGGAGCTGTTTTTT. This sequence encodes CASSLQGANTGELFF.